This T cell receptor beta chain was captured by sequencing in a study of OX40 agonist ivuxolimab in advanced cancers. V trimming: 4 bases; J trimming: 0 bases; junction bases outside the gene matches: 7. CDR1 is MNHEY and CDR2 is SMNVEV in the germline V gene (reference sequence). The CDR3 has 17 amino acids. The data were produced by immunoSEQ multiplex PCR, yet TCRdb's version contains in-frame clones alone and is incomplete. The sample has 150,000 to 170,000 clones, 90% to 95% seen once. The origin of this receptor is an adult with an advanced solid tumor such as melanoma, head and neck, liver or kidney cancer. Sample: CD4+ or CD8+ T cells sorted from blood, taken in a trial of the OX40 agonist ivuxolimab. The V call is TRBV27, the J call TRBJ1-1, with 11 positions matching TRBD1. CDR3 DNA sequence: TGTGCCAGCAGTTGGGGGACAGGGGGGCTCATGAACACTGAAGCTTTCTTT. Residues: CASSWGTGGLMNTEAFF.